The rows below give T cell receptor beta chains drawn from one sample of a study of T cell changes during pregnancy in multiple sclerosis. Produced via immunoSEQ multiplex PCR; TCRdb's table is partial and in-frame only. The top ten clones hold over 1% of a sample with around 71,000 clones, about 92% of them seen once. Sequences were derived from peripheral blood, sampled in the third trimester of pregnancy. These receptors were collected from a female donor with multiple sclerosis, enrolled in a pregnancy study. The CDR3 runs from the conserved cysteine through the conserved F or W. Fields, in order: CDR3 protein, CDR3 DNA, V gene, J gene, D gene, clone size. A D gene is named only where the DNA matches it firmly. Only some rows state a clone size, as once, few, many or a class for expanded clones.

cdr3_aa: CASSEVPGQGGETQYF
cdr3_nt: TGTGCCAGCAGTGAAGTTCCGGGACAGGGAGGAGAGACCCAGTACTTC
v_call: TRBV6-1
j_call: TRBJ2-5
d_call: TRBD1
clone_size: NA

cdr3_aa: CASSQDGRGHQPQHF
cdr3_nt: TGCGCCAGCAGCCAAGATGGGAGGGGTCATCAGCCCCAGCATTTT
v_call: TRBV4-1
j_call: TRBJ1-5
d_call: NA
clone_size: NA

cdr3_aa: CASSQDQGVVETQYF
cdr3_nt: TGCGCCAGCAGCCAAGATCAGGGGGTGGTGGAGACCCAGTACTTC
v_call: TRBV4-1
j_call: TRBJ2-5
d_call: TRBD1
clone_size: NA

cdr3_aa: CASSYGRAGTDTQYF
cdr3_nt: TGTGCCAGCAGTTACGGGAGGGCTGGAACAGATACGCAGTATTTT
v_call: TRBV6-5
j_call: TRBJ2-3
d_call: TRBD2
clone_size: NA

cdr3_aa: CASSPTAAPTDTQYF
cdr3_nt: TGTGCCAGCAGCCCCACTGCGGCCCCAACAGATACGCAGTATTTT
v_call: TRBV7-9
j_call: TRBJ2-3
d_call: NA
clone_size: NA

cdr3_aa: CASSGRLAGVRRSYNEQFF
cdr3_nt: TGTGCCAGCAGTGGGAGACTAGCGGGAGTAAGGAGGTCCTACAATGAGCAGTTCTTC
v_call: TRBV28
j_call: TRBJ2-1
d_call: TRBD2
clone_size: NA

cdr3_aa: CASRPPDRGTEAFF
cdr3_nt: TGTGCCAGCAGGCCCCCGGACAGGGGCACTGAAGCTTTCTTT
v_call: TRBV5-5
j_call: TRBJ1-1
d_call: TRBD1
clone_size: NA

cdr3_aa: CASSLLRSYEQYF
cdr3_nt: TGTGCCAGCAGCTTACTCAGATCCTACGAGCAGTACTTC
v_call: TRBV7-2
j_call: TRBJ2-7
d_call: NA
clone_size: NA

cdr3_aa: CASSKGEGNNQPQHF
cdr3_nt: TGTGCCAGCAGCAAGGGGGAGGGGAACAATCAGCCCCAGCATTTT
v_call: TRBV21-1
j_call: TRBJ1-5
d_call: NA
clone_size: NA

cdr3_aa: CASTLGGDTDTQYF
cdr3_nt: TGTGCCAGCACCCTAGGCGGGGACACAGATACGCAGTATTTT
v_call: TRBV7-9
j_call: TRBJ2-3
d_call: NA
clone_size: NA

cdr3_aa: CASSSSDRSSYNEQFF
cdr3_nt: TGTGCCAGCAGCTCATCAGACAGAAGCTCCTACAATGAGCAGTTCTTC
v_call: TRBV7-2
j_call: TRBJ2-1
d_call: NA
clone_size: once

cdr3_aa: CASSSYREVTEAFF
cdr3_nt: TGTGCCAGCAGCTCGTACAGGGAAGTGACTGAAGCTTTCTTT
v_call: TRBV11-2
j_call: TRBJ1-1
d_call: NA
clone_size: once

cdr3_aa: CASSFAGTSGSETQYF
cdr3_nt: TGTGCCAGCAGTTTCGCCGGGACTAGCGGGTCAGAGACCCAGTACTTC
v_call: TRBV6-5
j_call: TRBJ2-5
d_call: TRBD2
clone_size: NA

cdr3_aa: CASSRGEKSNEQFF
cdr3_nt: TGTGCCAGCAGCCGGGGCGAGAAATCCAATGAGCAGTTCTTC
v_call: TRBV14
j_call: TRBJ2-1
d_call: NA
clone_size: NA

cdr3_aa: CASSSPGEGIGETQYF
cdr3_nt: TGTGCCAGCAGCTCCCCAGGGGAAGGGATTGGGGAGACCCAGTACTTC
v_call: TRBV11-1
j_call: TRBJ2-5
d_call: NA
clone_size: once

cdr3_aa: CASSSRDRRTYNEQFF
cdr3_nt: TGTGCCAGCAGCTCCAGAGACAGGCGGACCTACAATGAGCAGTTCTTC
v_call: TRBV11-3
j_call: TRBJ2-1
d_call: NA
clone_size: NA

cdr3_aa: CASSPGTVEAFF
cdr3_nt: TGTGCCAGCTCACCCGGGACAGTTGAAGCTTTCTTT
v_call: TRBV18
j_call: TRBJ1-1
d_call: TRBD1
clone_size: NA

cdr3_aa: CASSYGTGGYEQYF
cdr3_nt: TGTGCCAGCAGTTACGGGACAGGGGGCTACGAGCAGTACTTC
v_call: TRBV6-6
j_call: TRBJ2-7
d_call: TRBD1
clone_size: once

cdr3_aa: CASSQVAGDYNEQFF
cdr3_nt: TGCGCCAGCAGCCAAGTAGCGGGGGACTACAATGAGCAGTTCTTC
v_call: TRBV4-1
j_call: TRBJ2-1
d_call: TRBD2
clone_size: NA

cdr3_aa: CASSDSRDNSPLHF
cdr3_nt: TGTGCCAGCAGTGACTCCAGGGATAATTCACCCCTCCACTTT
v_call: TRBV6-4
j_call: TRBJ1-6
d_call: NA
clone_size: NA

cdr3_aa: CASIPGLANTGELFF
cdr3_nt: TGTGCCAGCATACCGGGACTAGCGAACACCGGGGAGCTGTTTTTT
v_call: TRBV28
j_call: TRBJ2-2
d_call: TRBD2
clone_size: NA

cdr3_aa: CASSLWTSGFTDTQYF
cdr3_nt: TGTGCCAGCAGCTTATGGACTAGCGGGTTCACAGATACGCAGTATTTT
v_call: TRBV5-4
j_call: TRBJ2-3
d_call: TRBD2
clone_size: NA

cdr3_aa: CASSQVAGGPGEQYF
cdr3_nt: TGCGCCAGCAGCCAAGTGGCGGGAGGGCCTGGAGAGCAGTACTTC
v_call: TRBV4-1
j_call: TRBJ2-7
d_call: TRBD2
clone_size: NA

cdr3_aa: CASSTRQGFYEQYF
cdr3_nt: TGTGCCAGCAGTACGCGACAGGGTTTCTACGAGCAGTACTTC
v_call: TRBV28
j_call: TRBJ2-7
d_call: TRBD1
clone_size: NA

cdr3_aa: CASSLAGIDEQYF
cdr3_nt: TGTGCCAGCAGCTTGGCAGGGATCGACGAGCAGTACTTC
v_call: TRBV5-6
j_call: TRBJ2-7
d_call: NA
clone_size: NA

cdr3_aa: CASRLAFLRESAYEQYF
cdr3_nt: TGTGCAAGTCGCTTAGCGTTTTTACGGGAGAGTGCCTACGAGCAGTACTTC
v_call: TRBV12-2
j_call: TRBJ2-7
d_call: NA
clone_size: NA

cdr3_aa: CASSLDREQYF
cdr3_nt: TGCGCCAGCAGCTTGGATCGGGAGCAGTACTTC
v_call: TRBV5-1
j_call: TRBJ2-7
d_call: NA
clone_size: NA

cdr3_aa: CSVGQGQGLGQPQHF
cdr3_nt: TGCAGCGTTGGTCAGGGCCAGGGATTGGGTCAGCCCCAGCATTTT
v_call: TRBV29-1
j_call: TRBJ1-5
d_call: NA
clone_size: NA

cdr3_aa: CASSFGTVSTDTQYF
cdr3_nt: TGCGCCAGCAGCTTTGGGACAGTTAGCACAGATACGCAGTATTTT
v_call: TRBV5-1
j_call: TRBJ2-3
d_call: TRBD1
clone_size: NA

cdr3_aa: CASTGENIQYF
cdr3_nt: TGTGCCAGCACCGGTGAAAACATTCAGTACTTC
v_call: TRBV6-1
j_call: TRBJ2-4
d_call: NA
clone_size: NA

cdr3_aa: CASSQAGQGGTGELFF
cdr3_nt: TGTGCCAGCAGCCAAGCGGGACAAGGGGGTACCGGGGAGCTGTTTTTT
v_call: TRBV14
j_call: TRBJ2-2
d_call: NA
clone_size: NA

cdr3_aa: CASRREPGQGAQEQFF
cdr3_nt: TGTGCCAGTAGGCGCGAACCGGGACAGGGGGCCCAGGAGCAGTTCTTC
v_call: TRBV19
j_call: TRBJ2-1
d_call: TRBD1
clone_size: NA

cdr3_aa: CASSARLAGDNTGELFF
cdr3_nt: TGTGCCAGCTCAGCCAGACTAGCGGGAGATAACACCGGGGAGCTGTTTTTT
v_call: TRBV18
j_call: TRBJ2-2
d_call: TRBD2
clone_size: NA

cdr3_aa: CASSLDQASGSREQYF
cdr3_nt: TGTGCCAGCAGCTTGGACCAGGCTAGCGGGAGCCGAGAGCAGTACTTC
v_call: TRBV5-4
j_call: TRBJ2-7
d_call: TRBD2
clone_size: NA

cdr3_aa: CASSPGKANEQFF
cdr3_nt: TGTGCCAGCAGCCCCGGGAAAGCCAATGAGCAGTTCTTC
v_call: TRBV7-3
j_call: TRBJ2-1
d_call: NA
clone_size: NA

cdr3_aa: CASSDRTGLGIAHEQFF
cdr3_nt: TGTGCCAGCAGCGACCGAACGGGACTAGGCATTGCCCATGAGCAGTTCTTC
v_call: TRBV7-8
j_call: TRBJ2-1
d_call: TRBD2
clone_size: NA

cdr3_aa: CASSRAIITQPQHF
cdr3_nt: TGCGCCAGCAGCCGAGCTATCATCACTCAGCCCCAGCATTTT
v_call: TRBV4-1
j_call: TRBJ1-5
d_call: NA
clone_size: NA

cdr3_aa: CASSETGPQHF
cdr3_nt: TGTGCCAGCAGTGAAACAGGCCCCCAGCATTTT
v_call: TRBV2
j_call: TRBJ1-5
d_call: NA
clone_size: NA

cdr3_aa: CASSLTVGGRVDTGELFF
cdr3_nt: TGCGCCAGCAGCCTGACAGTCGGGGGTAGGGTGGACACCGGGGAGCTGTTTTTT
v_call: TRBV5-1
j_call: TRBJ2-2
d_call: NA
clone_size: NA

cdr3_aa: CASSPGTSGRWYEQYF
cdr3_nt: TGTGCCAGCAGTCCCGGGACTAGCGGGAGATGGTACGAGCAGTACTTC
v_call: TRBV27
j_call: TRBJ2-7
d_call: TRBD2
clone_size: NA

cdr3_aa: CASSINSYNEQFF
cdr3_nt: TGTGCCAGTAGTATAAACAGCTACAATGAGCAGTTCTTC
v_call: TRBV19
j_call: TRBJ2-1
d_call: NA
clone_size: NA

cdr3_aa: CASSLDYYEQYF
cdr3_nt: TGTGCCAGCAGCTTGGACTATTACGAGCAGTACTTC
v_call: TRBV11-2
j_call: TRBJ2-7
d_call: NA
clone_size: once

cdr3_aa: CASSEAGTSGSNEQFF
cdr3_nt: TGTGCCAGCAGTGAGGCCGGGACTAGCGGGAGTAATGAGCAGTTCTTC
v_call: TRBV6-4
j_call: TRBJ2-1
d_call: TRBD2
clone_size: few

cdr3_aa: CASSPGLASYEQYF
cdr3_nt: TGTGCCAGCAGCCCGGGACTAGCGTCTTACGAGCAGTACTTC
v_call: TRBV11-3
j_call: TRBJ2-7
d_call: TRBD2
clone_size: NA

cdr3_aa: CASSQDDSVLAGASLEQYF
cdr3_nt: TGCGCCAGCAGCCAAGATGACAGCGTTCTAGCGGGGGCTTCTCTCGAGCAGTACTTC
v_call: TRBV4-1
j_call: TRBJ2-7
d_call: TRBD2
clone_size: NA

cdr3_aa: CASSFPARANYGYTF
cdr3_nt: TGCGCCAGCAGCTTCCCAGCGAGGGCTAACTATGGCTACACCTTC
v_call: TRBV4-1
j_call: TRBJ1-2
d_call: NA
clone_size: once